The 8 T cell receptor beta chains listed next were all sequenced from one sample in a study of T-cell memory formation after mild COVID-19. TCRdb re-derived calls from the 5' RACE reads in MiXCR, one entry per CDR3 protein. The table shows approximately 190,000 distinct CDR3 sequences, with approximately 16% occurring only once. Sequencing was carried out using PBMCs or a T cell subset sorted from them (not recorded which). The receptors were gathered from an adult woman who had mild COVID-19 (a few samples of this study predate the infection). Cell type and time point are not known.

This clonotype has a count of ten or more. The chain uses TRBV5-6 and TRBJ2-1; possible D gene TRBD2, 6 bases. Germline CDR1 SGHDT, CDR2 YYEEEE. V gave up 0 bases and J gave up 15 bases, with 13 bases separating them. The CDR3 covers 12 residues. The CDR3 nucleotides are TGTGCCAGCAGCTTGGTGAGGTCGGAGGGGTTCTTC. Protein product: CASSLVRSEGFF. Using reference TRBV5-6 and TRBJ2-1 for the parts outside the CDR3, the full variable domain is DAGVTQSPTHLIKTRGQQVTLRCSPKSGHDTVSWYQQALGQGPQFIFQYYEEEERQRGNFPDRFSGHQFPNYSSELNVNALLLGDSALYLCASSLVRSEGFFGPGTRLTVL.

A few counts support this clonotype. The rearrangement links TRBV24-1 to TRBJ1-1; no reliable D call. Germline V gene lookup returns CDR1 KGHDR and CDR2 SFDVKD. The CDR3 has 16 amino acids. Trimming cost V 1 base and J 2 bases, with 13 bases left between them. CDR3 nucleotides: TGTGCCACCAGTGATTTTCAGAGGGATACCAACACTGAAGCTTTCTTT. Its protein is CATSDFQRDTNTEAFF.

The sample holds a few counts of this clonotype. This chain joins TRBV3-1 and TRBJ2-7; unclear D gene. This CDR3 has 14 residues. Germline assignment: CDR1 LGHDT and CDR2 YNNKEL (reference sequence). The V and J ends lost 3 bases and 3 bases respectively, with 12 bases between them. The CDR3 protein is CASSHSGQSYEQYF. The CDR3 bases are TGTGCCAGCAGCCATTCCGGGCAAAGCTACGAGCAGTACTTC.

Ten or more counts support this clonotype. The chain employs TRBV7-2 and TRBJ2-3; D may correspond to TRBD1 or TRBD2 (6 bases each). The length of the CDR3 is 17 residues. The V and J ends lost 2 bases and 0 bases respectively, with 15 bases between them. The germline gives CDR1 SGHTA, CDR2 FQGNSA. The CDR3 DNA follows: TGTGCCAGCAGCTTATCGGGGGCCGACTCTAGCACAGATACGCAGTATTTT. It specifies CASSLSGADSSTDTQYF.

This rearrangement joins TRBV19 to TRBJ2-6; unclear D gene. This CDR3 has 14 amino acids. Trimming pared 10 bases from V and 0 bases from J, leaving 10 bases between. Germline assignment: CDR1 LNHDA and CDR2 SQIVND (reference sequence). This chain's CDR3 is CATLSRSGANVLTF. CDR3 DNA sequence: TGTGCCACCCTTTCCCGCTCTGGGGCCAACGTCCTGACTTTC.

A single count supports this clonotype. The gene calls are TRBV11-2 and TRBJ2-7; tentative D call: TRBD1 (7 bases). The CDR3 contains 16 residues. Per the germline V gene, CDR1 is SGHAT and CDR2 is FQNNGV. V shed 5 bases and J shed 2 bases, with 19 bases lying between them. The CDR3 DNA sequence: TGTGCCAGCAGCCCAATTGGGAGGACAGGCCCCTACGAGCAGTACTTC. This gives the protein CASSPIGRTGPYEQYF.

This sequence joins TRBV5-5 and TRBJ2-2, with 9 bases fitting TRBD2. V shed 1 base and J 3 bases; nucleotides not matched to a gene: 7. The germline gives CDR1 SGHKS, CDR2 YYEKEE (reference sequence). The CDR3 totals 17 residues. The CDR3 region is CASSLKLAGYYTGELFF. CDR3 DNA: TGTGCCAGCAGCTTGAAGCTAGCGGGGTACTACACCGGGGAGCTGTTTTTT.

This clonotype has more than one count but fewer than ten. V usage is TRBV9 and J usage is TRBJ2-3; TRBD2 matches 9 bases. After removal of 10 bases from V and 3 bases from J, the junction contained 12 bases not matched to a gene. The germline CDR1 and CDR2 sequences are SGDLS and YYNGEE. The CDR3 has 15 amino acids. CDR3: CASALAGEVTDTQYF. Written as DNA, the CDR3 is TGTGCCTCCGCCTTAGCGGGAGAGGTAACAGATACGCAGTATTTT.